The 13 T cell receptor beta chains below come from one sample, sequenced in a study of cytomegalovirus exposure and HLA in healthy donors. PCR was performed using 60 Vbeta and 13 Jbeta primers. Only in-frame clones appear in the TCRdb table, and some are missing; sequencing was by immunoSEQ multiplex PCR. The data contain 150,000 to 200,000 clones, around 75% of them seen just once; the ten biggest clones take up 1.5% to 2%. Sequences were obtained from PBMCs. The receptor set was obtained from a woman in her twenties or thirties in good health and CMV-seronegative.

The CDR3 DNA sequence: TGCGCCAGCAGCTGGGAGCCGACTAGCGGGAGTCCATCACACAATGAGCAGTTCTTC. Amino acid sequence: CASSWEPTSGSPSHNEQFF. The V gene is TRBV5-1, the J gene TRBJ2-1, with 12 positions matching TRBD2. Germline CDR1 reads SGHRS; CDR2 reads YFSETQ. V was clipped by 3 bases and J by 5 bases; unmatched bases: 15. The CDR3 has 19 amino acids. The variable domain in full, completed from reference TRBV5-1 and TRBJ2-1, reads KAGVTQTPRYLIKTRGQQVTLSCSPISGHRSVSWYQQTPGQGLQFLFEYFSETQRNKGNFPGRFSGRQFSNSRSEMNVSTLELGDSALYLCASSWEPTSGSPSHNEQFFGPGTRLTVL.

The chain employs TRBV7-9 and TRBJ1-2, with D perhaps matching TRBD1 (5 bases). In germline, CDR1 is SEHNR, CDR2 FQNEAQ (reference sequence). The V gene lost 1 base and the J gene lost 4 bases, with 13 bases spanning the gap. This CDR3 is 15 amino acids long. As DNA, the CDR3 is TGTGCCAGCAGCTTAGGCGGTCGGGGGTCCTATGGCTACACCTTC. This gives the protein CASSLGGRGSYGYTF.

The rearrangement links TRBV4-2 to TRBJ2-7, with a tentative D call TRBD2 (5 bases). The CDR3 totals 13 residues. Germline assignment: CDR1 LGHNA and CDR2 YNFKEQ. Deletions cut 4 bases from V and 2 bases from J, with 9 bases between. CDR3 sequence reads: CASSPGITYEQYF. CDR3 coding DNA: TGTGCCAGCAGCCCCGGGATTACCTACGAGCAGTACTTC.

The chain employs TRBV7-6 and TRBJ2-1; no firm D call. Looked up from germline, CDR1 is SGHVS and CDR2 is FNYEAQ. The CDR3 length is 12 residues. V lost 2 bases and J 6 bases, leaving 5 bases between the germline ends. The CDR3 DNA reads TGTGCCAGCAGCTTATCAGTCAATGAGCAGTTCTTC. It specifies CASSLSVNEQFF.

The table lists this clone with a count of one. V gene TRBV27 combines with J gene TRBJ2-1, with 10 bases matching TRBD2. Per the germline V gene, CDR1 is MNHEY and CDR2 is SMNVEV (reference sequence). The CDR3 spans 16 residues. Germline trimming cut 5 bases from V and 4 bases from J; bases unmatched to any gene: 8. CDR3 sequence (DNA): TGTGCCAGCAGTCCCCTTTTACTAGCGGGATACAATGAGCAGTTCTTC. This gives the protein CASSPLLLAGYNEQFF.

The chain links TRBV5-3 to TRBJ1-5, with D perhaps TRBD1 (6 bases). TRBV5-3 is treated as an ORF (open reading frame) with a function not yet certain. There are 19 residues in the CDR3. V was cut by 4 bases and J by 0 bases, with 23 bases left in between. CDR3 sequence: CARSPEKGQGEVSNQPQHF. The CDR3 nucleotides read TGTGCCAGAAGCCCCGAAAAGGGACAAGGAGAAGTTAGCAATCAGCCCCAGCATTTT.

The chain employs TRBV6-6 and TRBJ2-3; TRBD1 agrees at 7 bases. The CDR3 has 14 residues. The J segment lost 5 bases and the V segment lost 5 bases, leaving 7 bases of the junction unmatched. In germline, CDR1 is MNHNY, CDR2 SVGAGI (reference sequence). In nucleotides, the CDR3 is TGTGCCAGCAGTGACAGGGTGGTGATAGATACGCAGTATTTT. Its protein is CASSDRVVIDTQYF.

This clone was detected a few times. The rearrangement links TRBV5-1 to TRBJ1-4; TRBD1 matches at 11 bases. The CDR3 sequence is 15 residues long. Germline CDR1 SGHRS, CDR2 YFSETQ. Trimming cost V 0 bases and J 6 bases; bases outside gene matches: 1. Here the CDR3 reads CASSLGGQGDEKLFF. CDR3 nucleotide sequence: TGCGCCAGCAGCTTGGGGGGACAGGGGGATGAAAAACTGTTTTTT. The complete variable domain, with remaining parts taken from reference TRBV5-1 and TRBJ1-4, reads KAGVTQTPRYLIKTRGQQVTLSCSPISGHRSVSWYQQTPGQGLQFLFEYFSETQRNKGNFPGRFSGRQFSNSRSEMNVSTLELGDSALYLCASSLGGQGDEKLFFGSGTQLSVL.

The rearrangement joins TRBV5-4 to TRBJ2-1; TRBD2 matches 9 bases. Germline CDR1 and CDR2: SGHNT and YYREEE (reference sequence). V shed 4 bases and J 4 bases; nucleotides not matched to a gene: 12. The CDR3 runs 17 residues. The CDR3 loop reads CASSRGVLAGTYNEQFF. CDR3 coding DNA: TGTGCCAGCAGCCGGGGCGTACTAGCGGGTACATACAATGAGCAGTTCTTC.

The CDR3 loop is CASSPRGSTYEQYF. The CDR3 DNA sequence: TGTGCCAGCAGCCCACGGGGGTCAACCTACGAGCAGTACTTC. V and J are TRBV7-6 and TRBJ2-7; TRBD2 is a possible D gene (6 bases). Trimming removed 5 bases from V and 2 bases from J, with 13 bases in between. This CDR3 is built from 14 residues. Germline CDR1 and CDR2: SGHVS and FNYEAQ.

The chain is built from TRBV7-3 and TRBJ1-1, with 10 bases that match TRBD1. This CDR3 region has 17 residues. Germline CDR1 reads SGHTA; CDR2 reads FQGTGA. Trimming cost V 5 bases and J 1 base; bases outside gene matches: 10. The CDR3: CASSLTGGGRRNTEAFF. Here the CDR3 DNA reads TGTGCCAGCAGCCTGACAGGGGGCGGAAGAAGGAACACTGAAGCTTTCTTT.

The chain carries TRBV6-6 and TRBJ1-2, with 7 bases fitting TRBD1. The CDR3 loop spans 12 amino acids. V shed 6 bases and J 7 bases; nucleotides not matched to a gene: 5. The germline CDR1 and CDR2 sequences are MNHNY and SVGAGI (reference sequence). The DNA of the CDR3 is TGTGCCAGCAGCGCAGGGGGAAGTGGCTACACCTTC. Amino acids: CASSAGGSGYTF.

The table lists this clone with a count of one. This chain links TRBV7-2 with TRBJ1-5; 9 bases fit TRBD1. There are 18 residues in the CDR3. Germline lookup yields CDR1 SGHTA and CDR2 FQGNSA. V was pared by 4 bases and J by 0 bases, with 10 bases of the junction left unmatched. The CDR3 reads CASSSGQGLPHSNQPQHF. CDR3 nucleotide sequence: TGTGCCAGCAGCTCGGGACAGGGCCTACCCCATAGCAATCAGCCCCAGCATTTT.